The 14 T cell receptor beta chains in this list originate from one sample, sequenced in a study of blood T cell repertoires in COVID-19. The repertoire was sequenced with immunoSEQ multiplex PCR; TCRdb's copy has only in-frame clones and lacks some. The table includes 10,000 or so clones, around four fifths detected once. Sequenced sample: peripheral blood. Receptors were obtained from a human donor in a cohort sampled during active COVID-19.

The sample holds one count of this clone. The chain combines TRBV11-2 with TRBJ2-1; 10 bases fit TRBD2. Per germline, CDR1 SGHAT and CDR2 FQNNGV. The CDR3 has 15 amino acids. The V and J ends lost 7 bases and 5 bases, in that order; junction bases with no gene match: 8. The DNA for the CDR3 is TGTGCCAGCACAGCGACTAGCGGGTGGGACAATGAGCAGTTCTTC. Residues: CASTATSGWDNEQFF.

This clone is a singleton in its sample. This chain connects TRBV7-9 to TRBJ2-7; possibly TRBD1 for D (7 bases). The CDR3 sequence is 11 residues long. Germline V gene data show CDR1 as SEHNR and CDR2 as FQNEAQ (reference sequence). Trimming removed 5 bases from V and 11 bases from J, with 13 bases in between. The CDR3 reads CASSGRGAEYF. DNA of the CDR3: TGTGCCAGCAGCGGCAGGGGGGCCGAGTACTTC.

The chain combines TRBV5-1 with TRBJ1-1; D unresolved. This CDR3 comprises 13 residues. Germline CDR1 and CDR2: SGHRS and YFSETQ. With 5 bases removed from V and 0 bases from J, the gap between germline ends came to 8 bases. The CDR3 sequence: CASRQNMNTEAFF. In nucleotides, the CDR3 is TGCGCCAGCAGACAGAACATGAACACTGAAGCTTTCTTT.

This clone has just a few counts. The chain uses TRBV11-2 and TRBJ1-4; 9 bases align to TRBD1. The junction had 9 bases not matched to a gene; V was cut back by 3 bases and J by 7 bases. CDR1 is SGHAT and CDR2 is FQNNGV in the germline V gene. The CDR3 runs to 16 residues. The CDR3 region has the DNA TGTGCCAGCAGCTTTCTACCGGGACAGGGAGTTGAAAAACTGTTTTTT. Its translation: CASSFLPGQGVEKLFF. The full variable domain, with the rest looked up from reference TRBV11-2 and TRBJ1-4, is EAGVAQSPRYKIIEKRQSVAFWCNPISGHATLYWYQQILGQGPKLLIQFQNNGVVDDSQLPKDRFSAERLKGVDSTLKIQPAKLEDSAVYLCASSFLPGQGVEKLFFGSGTQLSVL.

The rearrangement links TRBV11-2 to TRBJ2-4; 7 bases line up with TRBD1. J gave up 5 bases and V 5 bases, and 9 bases lay outside the gene matches. The CDR3 is made up of 15 amino acids. Germline V gives CDR1 SGHAT, CDR2 FQNNGV. CDR3 sequence: CASSIDRVVQNIQYF. In nucleotides, the CDR3 is TGTGCCAGCAGCATCGACAGGGTCGTCCAAAACATTCAGTACTTC.

This clone has only one observation. The chain links TRBV5-4 to TRBJ2-7; D uncertain. CDR3 length: 12 amino acids. V gave up 0 bases and J gave up 6 bases, with 7 bases separating them. CDR1 is SGHNT, CDR2 YYREEE, per germline (reference sequence). The CDR3 is CASSLELGEQYF. The CDR3, as DNA: TGTGCCAGCAGCTTGGAGCTAGGCGAGCAGTACTTC.

This clone has only one observation. The CDR3 DNA follows: TGTGCCAGCACGGTGGGTGGTAGTAGCAGCGAGCAGTACTTC. Protein: CASTVGGSSSEQYF. V is TRBV6-5 and J is TRBJ2-7; D gene uncertain. Trimming removed 7 bases at V and 6 bases at J, with 19 bases between. The CDR3 loop spans 14 amino acids. CDR1 is MNHEY and CDR2 is SVGAGI in the germline V gene.

Regarding this clone: The junction departs from germline at one end; a sequencing error may be responsible. The rearrangement uses TRBV10-3 and TRBJ2-7, with a possible D match to TRBD2 (6 bases). This CDR3 comprises 16 residues. Per the germline V gene, CDR1 is ENHRY and CDR2 is SYGVKD. The CDR3 is CAISESEGGTGYEQCF. The DNA for the CDR3 is TGTGCCATCAGTGAGTCCGAGGGAGGTACGGGCTACGAGCAGTGCTTC.

The chain is built from TRBV7-2 and TRBJ1-1; D call uncertain. CDR3 length: 13 residues. Germline CDR1 and CDR2: SGHTA and FQGNSA. V gave up 1 base and J gave up 4 bases, with 7 bases separating them. The CDR3 reads CASSLVGSTEAFF. The CDR3 nucleotides read TGTGCCAGCAGCTTAGTAGGGAGCACTGAAGCTTTCTTT.

The chain joins TRBV5-1 to TRBJ2-5, with D tentatively TRBD2 (6 bases). CDR1 is SGHRS and CDR2 is YFSETQ in the germline V gene. This CDR3 is 15 amino acids long. The V end was cut by 5 bases, the J end by 2 bases, with 16 bases between. CDR3 coding DNA: TGCGCCAGCAGTTTTGTAGCCGGGGGACAAGAGACCCAGTACTTC. Its translation: CASSFVAGGQETQYF.

This chain uses TRBV2 with TRBJ1-1, with D possibly being TRBD1 (6 bases). The germline gives CDR1 SNHLY, CDR2 FYNNEI. Trimming removed 6 bases from V and 1 base from J, with 9 bases in between. The CDR3 has 13 amino acids. The CDR3 region is CASRVQGNTEAFF. The CDR3 region has the DNA TGTGCCAGCAGGGTACAGGGGAACACTGAAGCTTTCTTT.

The chain joins TRBV27 to TRBJ2-1; 7 bases are a match to TRBD2. J gave up 4 bases and V 5 bases, and 11 bases lay outside the gene matches. The V gene's germline CDR1 is MNHEY and CDR2 SMNVEV (reference sequence). This CDR3 is built from 16 residues. This CDR3 reads CASSPTPGLPYNEQFF. The CDR3 coding sequence is TGTGCCAGCAGTCCAACTCCGGGACTACCATACAATGAGCAGTTCTTC.

The V gene is TRBV10-3, the J gene TRBJ1-2; D gene uncertain. The germline gives CDR1 ENHRY, CDR2 SYGVKD. This CDR3 region has 15 residues. V lost 3 bases to trimming and J lost 8 bases, with 19 bases between them. CDR3 sequence: CAISDPPTAWRGYTF. The DNA for the CDR3 is TGTGCCATCAGTGATCCCCCTACGGCTTGGAGGGGCTACACCTTC.

J is TRBJ1-2 and V is TRBV28; TRBD1 agrees at 7 bases. J lost 4 bases, V lost 5 bases, and 16 bases had no gene match. Germline CDR1 is MDHEN and CDR2 is SYDVKM. This CDR3 has 17 amino acids. The CDR3 reads CASSTQTTGPRGYGYTF. The DNA of the CDR3 is TGTGCCAGCAGTACCCAGACGACAGGGCCGAGGGGCTATGGCTACACCTTC.